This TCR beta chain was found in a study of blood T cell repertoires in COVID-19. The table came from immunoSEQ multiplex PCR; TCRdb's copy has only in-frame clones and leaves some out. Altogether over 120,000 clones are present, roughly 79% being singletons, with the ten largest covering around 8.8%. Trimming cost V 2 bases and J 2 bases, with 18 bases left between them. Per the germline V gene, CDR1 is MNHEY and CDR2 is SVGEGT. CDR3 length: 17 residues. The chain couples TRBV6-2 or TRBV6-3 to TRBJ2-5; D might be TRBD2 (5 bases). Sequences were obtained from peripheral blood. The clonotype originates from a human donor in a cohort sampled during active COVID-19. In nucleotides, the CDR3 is TGTGCCAGCAGTTACGCCCCCCGGACGGAGGCGCAAGAGACCCAGTACTTC. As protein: CASSYAPRTEAQETQYF.